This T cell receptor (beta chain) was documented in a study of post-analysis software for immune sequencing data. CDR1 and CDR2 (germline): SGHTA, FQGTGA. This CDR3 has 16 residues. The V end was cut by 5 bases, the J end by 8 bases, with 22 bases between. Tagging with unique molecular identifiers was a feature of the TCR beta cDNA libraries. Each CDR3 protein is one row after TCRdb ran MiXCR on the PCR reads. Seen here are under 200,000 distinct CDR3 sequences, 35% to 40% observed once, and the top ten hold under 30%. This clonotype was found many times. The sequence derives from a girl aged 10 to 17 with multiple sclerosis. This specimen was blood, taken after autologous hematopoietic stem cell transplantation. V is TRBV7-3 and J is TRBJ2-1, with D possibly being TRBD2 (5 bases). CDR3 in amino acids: CASSPQPGISGDEQFF. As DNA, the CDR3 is TGTGCCAGCAGCCCCCAGCCCGGGATCAGCGGTGATGAGCAGTTCTTC.